The rows below give T cell receptor beta chains drawn from one sample of a study of T cell clones after liver transplantation. The protocol was immunoSEQ multiplex PCR, while the TCRdb copy is restricted to in-frame clones and leaves out a portion. The sample consists of tens of thousands of clones, 84% of them appearing once. The sample consisted of CD4+ T cells from blood, taken 48 months after liver transplant. Receptors originate from a human patient who received a liver transplant. The T cells may partly be graft donor cells. The conserved cysteine and the conserved F or W are not part of the CDR3 here.

J	V	CDR3
TRBJ2-3	TRBV28	ASSSGLDTQY
TRBJ2-3	TRBV7-2	ASSLAGAASTDTQY
TRBJ1-3	TRBV9	ASSPPQGTGNTIY
TRBJ2-1	TRBV9	ASSVGPGGPVNEQF
TRBJ2-3	TRBV19	ASSRTGGVDTQY
TRBJ2-2	TRBV5-1	ASSFSPTGGRTGELF
TRBJ1-1	TRBV5-1	ASSLEGTGVNTEAF
TRBJ1-2	TRBV7-2	ASSLADLTGARYGYT
TRBJ1-3	TRBV10-3	AISGTGSGNTIY
TRBJ2-2	TRBV28	ASSFVLEELF
TRBJ1-2	TRBV18	ASSPTQTYGYT
TRBJ1-2	TRBV27	ASSFRGLEGYT
TRBJ1-1	TRBV6-5	ATTDPILLNTEAF
TRBJ1-6	TRBV4-2	ASSQQGDNSPLH
TRBJ2-3	TRBV28	ASKARGAGPDTQY